The T cell receptor beta chain under discussion was sequenced for a study of response to subunit inactivated influenza vaccine. This CDR3 has 15 amino acids. The V and J ends lost 7 bases and 0 bases respectively, with 15 bases between them. This clonotype was picked up a small number of times. Its specificity is not known. Whole-study findings and limits: After each seasonal influenza vaccination, few new T cells are recruited, the authors suggested.

TCRdb analysed the RT-PCR reads with MiXCR anew, one entry per CDR3 protein. The data hold about 520,000 distinct CDR3 sequences, with about 7.2% observed a single time. The rearrangement links TRBV12-3 or TRBV12-4 to TRBJ1-1; D uncertain. The source of this sequence is a man aged 45 to 70 who received an inactivated influenza vaccine. The sequencing used PBMCs from blood, collected 23 months after vaccination. The CDR3 DNA follows: TGTGCCAGCACCTTCCAGGCGATTATGAACACTGAAGCTTTCTTT. Translation gives CASTFQAIMNTEAFF.